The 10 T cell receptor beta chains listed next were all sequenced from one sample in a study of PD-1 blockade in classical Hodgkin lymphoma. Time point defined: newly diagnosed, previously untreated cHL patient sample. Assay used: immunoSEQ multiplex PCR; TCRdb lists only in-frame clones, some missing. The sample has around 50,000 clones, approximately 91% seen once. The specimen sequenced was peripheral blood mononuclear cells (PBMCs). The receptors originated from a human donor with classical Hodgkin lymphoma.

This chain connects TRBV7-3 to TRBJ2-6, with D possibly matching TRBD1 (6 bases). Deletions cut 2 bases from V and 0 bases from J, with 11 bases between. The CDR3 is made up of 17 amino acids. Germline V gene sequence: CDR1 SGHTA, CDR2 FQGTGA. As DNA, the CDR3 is TGTGCCAGCAGCTTATGGCAGGGGTCCTCTGGGGCCAACGTCCTGACTTTC. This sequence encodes CASSLWQGSSGANVLTF.

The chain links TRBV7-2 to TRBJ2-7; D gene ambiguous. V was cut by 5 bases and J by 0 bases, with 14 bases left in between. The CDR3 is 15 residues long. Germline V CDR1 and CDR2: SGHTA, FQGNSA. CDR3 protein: CASSLLPSGSYEQYF. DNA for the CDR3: TGTGCCAGCAGCCTCCTTCCTTCAGGCTCCTACGAGCAGTACTTC.

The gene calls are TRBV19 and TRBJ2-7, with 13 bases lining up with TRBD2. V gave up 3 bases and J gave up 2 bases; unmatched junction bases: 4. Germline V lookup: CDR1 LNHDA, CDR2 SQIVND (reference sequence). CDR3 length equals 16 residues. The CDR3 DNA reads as TGTGCCAGTAGTATGGGCGGGACTAGCGGGACCTACGAGCAGTACTTC. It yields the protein CASSMGGTSGTYEQYF.

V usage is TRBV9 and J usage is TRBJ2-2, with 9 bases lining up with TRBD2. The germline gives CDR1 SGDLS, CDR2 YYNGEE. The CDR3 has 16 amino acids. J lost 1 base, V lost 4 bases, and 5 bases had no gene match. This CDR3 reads CASSQNSGRNTGELFF. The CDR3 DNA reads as TGTGCCAGCAGCCAAAATAGCGGGAGGAACACCGGGGAGCTGTTTTTT.

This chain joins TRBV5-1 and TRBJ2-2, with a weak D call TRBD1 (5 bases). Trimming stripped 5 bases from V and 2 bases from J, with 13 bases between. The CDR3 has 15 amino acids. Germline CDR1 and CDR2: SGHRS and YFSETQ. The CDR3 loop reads CASRPREDNTGELFF. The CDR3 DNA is TGCGCCAGCAGACCCAGGGAAGATAACACCGGGGAGCTGTTTTTT.

The CDR3: CASSLRGNEQFF. CDR3 in DNA: TGTGCCAGCAGCTTAAGGGGGAATGAGCAGTTCTTC. The chain employs TRBV7-2 and TRBJ2-1; D possibly corresponds to TRBD1 (6 bases). The germline gives CDR1 SGHTA, CDR2 FQGNSA. The CDR3 runs 12 residues. V dropped 2 bases and J dropped 7 bases, with 6 bases sitting between them.

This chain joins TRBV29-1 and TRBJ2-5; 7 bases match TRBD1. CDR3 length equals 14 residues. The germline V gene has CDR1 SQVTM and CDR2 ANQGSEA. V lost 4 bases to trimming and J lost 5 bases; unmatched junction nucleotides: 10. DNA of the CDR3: TGCAGCGTTGGGGCGGTTCTCAGGGGGGAGACCCAGTACTTC. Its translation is CSVGAVLRGETQYF.

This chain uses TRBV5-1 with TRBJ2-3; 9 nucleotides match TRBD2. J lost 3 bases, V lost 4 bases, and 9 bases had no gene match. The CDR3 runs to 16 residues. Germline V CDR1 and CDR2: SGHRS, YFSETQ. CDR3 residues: CASSVFSGSGTDTQYF. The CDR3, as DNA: TGCGCCAGCAGCGTTTTTAGCGGGAGTGGGACAGATACGCAGTATTTT.

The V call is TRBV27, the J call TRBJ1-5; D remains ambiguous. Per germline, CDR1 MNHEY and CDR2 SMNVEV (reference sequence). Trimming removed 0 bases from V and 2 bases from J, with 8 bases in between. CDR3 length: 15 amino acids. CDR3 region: CASSLSRKGNQPQHF. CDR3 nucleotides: TGTGCCAGCAGTTTATCCCGGAAGGGCAATCAGCCCCAGCATTTT.

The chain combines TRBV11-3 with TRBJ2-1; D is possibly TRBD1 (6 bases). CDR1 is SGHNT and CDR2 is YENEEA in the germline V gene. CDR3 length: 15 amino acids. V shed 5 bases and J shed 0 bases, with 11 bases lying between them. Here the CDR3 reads CASSPGRGSYNEQFF. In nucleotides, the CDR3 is TGTGCCAGCAGCCCGGGCAGGGGCTCCTACAATGAGCAGTTCTTC.